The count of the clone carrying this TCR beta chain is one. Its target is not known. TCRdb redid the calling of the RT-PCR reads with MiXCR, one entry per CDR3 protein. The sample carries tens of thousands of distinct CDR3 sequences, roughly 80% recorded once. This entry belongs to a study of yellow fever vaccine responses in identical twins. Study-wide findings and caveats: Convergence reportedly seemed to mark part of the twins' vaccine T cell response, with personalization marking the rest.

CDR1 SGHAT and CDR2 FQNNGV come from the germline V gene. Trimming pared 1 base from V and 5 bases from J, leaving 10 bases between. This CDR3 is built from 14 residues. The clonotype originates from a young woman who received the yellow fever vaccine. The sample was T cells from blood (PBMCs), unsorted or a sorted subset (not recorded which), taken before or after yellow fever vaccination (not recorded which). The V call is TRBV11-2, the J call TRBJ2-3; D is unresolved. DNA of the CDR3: TGTGCCAGCAGCTTAGGGGCTAGGAGAGATACGCAGTATTTT. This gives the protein CASSLGARRDTQYF.